This TCR beta chain was captured by sequencing in a study of CD8+CD57+ T cells in acquired aplastic anemia. At the level of the study: Sorted CD4+ and CD8+ cells gave a mean 3.2 ug DNA, range roughly 0.19 to 30 ug.

Patients included in sequencing had previously demonstrated CD8+CD57+ cell expansion by flow cytometry. Severe acquired aplastic anemia was present in all patients. Patient blood was sampled before any therapy had been received. TCR beta VDJ combinations and CDR3 sequences were profiled from genomic DNA. Via MiXCR, TCRdb re-called the reads, giving one row per CDR3 protein. The sample includes 150,000 to 200,000 distinct CDR3 sequences, 40% to 60% of them seen just once. This clonotype was counted a few times. Trimming at V came to 3 bases and at J to 0 bases, leaving 5 bases not matched to a gene. This CDR3 contains 15 residues. In germline, CDR1 is SGHTA, CDR2 FQGTGA.

The V gene is TRBV7-3, the J gene TRBJ2-7, with 7 nucleotides matching TRBD1. The clonotype comes from a human donor with aplastic anemia. The specimen sequenced was sorted CD4+, CD8+, or CD8+CD57+ T cells (not recorded which) from PBMCs. As DNA, the CDR3 is TGTGCCAGCAGCTTGAGCCCAGGGGGCTCCTACGAGCAGTACTTC. Translated: CASSLSPGGSYEQYF.